A single sample gave rise to the 26 T cell receptor beta chains below, sequenced in a study of blood T cell repertoires in COVID-19. The table came from immunoSEQ multiplex PCR; TCRdb's copy has only in-frame clones and leaves some out. The sample records fewer than 250,000 clones, almost 85% being singletons. Source material: peripheral blood. All receptors derive from a man aged 45-60 years with acute or convalescent COVID-19.

V and J are TRBV9 and TRBJ1-1; D gene uncertain. V lost 3 bases and J lost 6, with 18 bases in between. Per the germline V gene, CDR1 is SGDLS and CDR2 is YYNGEE. This CDR3 is built from 15 residues. For the CDR3, the DNA is TGTGCCAGCAGCGCAGCCCCAGCTGGGGAGTCTGAAGCTTTCTTT. This codes for CASSAAPAGESEAFF. Filled out from reference TRBV9 and TRBJ1-1, the complete variable domain reads DSGVTQTPKHLITATGQRVTLRCSPRSGDLSVYWYQQSLDQGLQFLIQYYNGEERAKGNILERFSAQQFPDLHSELNLSSLELGDSALYFCASSAAPAGESEAFFGQGTRLTVV.

This chain uses TRBV6-2 or TRBV6-3 with TRBJ2-1, with D maybe TRBD1 (6 bases). From germline, CDR1 is MNHEY and CDR2 SVGEGT. V gave up 6 bases and J gave up 1 base, with 13 bases separating them. This CDR3 region has 15 residues. Written as DNA, the CDR3 is TGTGCCAGCAGCCCGGGACACCCTTCCTACAATGAGCAGTTCTTC. It specifies CASSPGHPSYNEQFF.

The genes are TRBV3-1 (or the pseudogene TRBV3-2) and TRBJ1-3; D gene uncertain. The V gene's germline CDR1 is LGHDT and CDR2 YNNKEL (reference sequence). This CDR3 is built from 12 residues. Trimming stripped 0 bases from V and 8 bases from J, with 5 bases between. CDR3 in DNA: TGTGCCAGCAGCCAAGATACGGACACCATATATTTT. Amino acid sequence: CASSQDTDTIYF.

The genes are TRBV2 and TRBJ2-7; 9 positions match TRBD1. The CDR3 totals 16 residues. Germline assignment: CDR1 SNHLY and CDR2 FYNNEI. Germline trimming cut 6 bases from V and 2 bases from J; bases unmatched to any gene: 11. In DNA, the CDR3 is TGTGCCAGCAGCTCCGACCGGGACAGGGTAACCTACGAGCAGTACTTC. Translated, it gives CASSSDRDRVTYEQYF. Full variable domain (remainder filled in from reference TRBV2 and TRBJ2-7): EPEVTQTPSHQVTQMGQEVILRCVPISNHLYFYWYRQILGQKVEFLVSFYNNEISEKSEIFDDQFSVERPDGSNFTLKIRSTKLEDSAMYFCASSSDRDRVTYEQYFGPGTRLTVT.

V is TRBV6-5 and J is TRBJ2-7; a weak D match, TRBD2 (5 bases). V dropped 6 bases and J dropped 5 bases, with 14 bases sitting between them. Germline loops: CDR1 MNHEY, CDR2 SVGAGI. The CDR3 spans 13 residues. CDR3 DNA: TGTGCCAGCAGACGAGGGTTTAGGGACGAGCAGTACTTC. The encoded protein is CASRRGFRDEQYF.

This clone has a single count. The chain has TRBV18 and TRBJ2-3; 8 bases map to TRBD1. The CDR3 consists of 14 residues. The V segment lost 0 bases and the J segment 6 bases; nucleotides outside the gene matches: 2. Germline assignment: CDR1 KGHSH and CDR2 LQKENI. This CDR3 is CASSPPDRADTQYF. The CDR3 DNA sequence: TGTGCCAGCTCACCACCGGACAGGGCGGATACGCAGTATTTT. Full variable domain (rest looked up from reference TRBV18 and TRBJ2-3): NAGVMQNPRHLVRRRGQEARLRCSPMKGHSHVYWYRQLPEEGLKFMVYLQKENIIDESGMPKERFSAEFPKEGPSILRIQQVVRGDSAAYFCASSPPDRADTQYFGPGTRLTVL.

On this clone: The same CDR3 can be traced to other DNA sequences in this sample. The chain links TRBV2 to TRBJ1-1, with 7 bases fitting TRBD1. The CDR3 consists of 13 residues. Germline V gene data show CDR1 as SNHLY and CDR2 as FYNNEI. Trimming took 8 bases from V and 1 from J; bases not matched to a gene: 4. DNA for the CDR3: TGTGCCAGCCGGGGACAGCCGAACACTGAAGCTTTCTTT. Translated: CASRGQPNTEAFF.

The chain joins TRBV19 to TRBJ2-2; D is unresolved. Between the trimmed V and J ends, which lost 0 bases and 2 bases, there was a span of 4 bases. The CDR3 extends over 14 amino acids. The germline V gene encodes CDR1 LNHDA and CDR2 SQIVND (reference sequence). The chain's CDR3 is CASSIDPNTGELFF. CDR3 DNA sequence: TGTGCCAGTAGTATAGACCCTAACACCGGGGAGCTGTTTTTT.

The rearrangement uses TRBV5-4 and TRBJ1-4; D not resolved. The V end was cut by 3 bases, the J end by 3 bases, with 12 bases between. The germline CDR1 and CDR2 sequences are SGHNT and YYREEE (reference sequence). The CDR3 extends over 15 amino acids. CDR3 region: CASSSALRSNEKLFF. The CDR3 DNA reads as TGTGCCAGCAGCTCCGCGTTGCGCTCTAATGAAAAACTGTTTTTT.

The CDR3 here is CATSRDPQGAHTQYF. The CDR3 bases are TGTGCCACCAGCAGAGATCCCCAGGGGGCGCATACGCAGTATTTT. The genes are TRBV15 and TRBJ2-3; 8 nucleotides align to TRBD1. Looked up from germline, CDR1 is LNHNV and CDR2 is YYDKDF (reference sequence). The CDR3 is 15 amino acids. Trimming cost V 0 bases and J 7 bases; bases outside gene matches: 6.

In its sample, this clone was seen once. The junction does not match germline at one end; this may be a read error. The V call is TRBV13, the J call TRBJ2-1; D unclear. CDR1 and CDR2 from the germline V gene are PRHDT and FYEKMQ (reference sequence). The CDR3 spans 12 residues. The CDR3 bases are TGTGCCAGCAGCATAGGCCTGCGTGAGCAGTTCTTC. Encoded protein: CASSIGLREQFF.

J is TRBJ1-6 and V is TRBV4-2; TRBD1 agrees at 9 bases. CDR3 length: 14 residues. Germline V lookup: CDR1 LGHNA, CDR2 YNFKEQ. With V trimmed by 6 bases and J by 10 bases, 7 bases remained unmatched. CDR3 loop: CASRRTGGGSPLHF. DNA of the CDR3: TGTGCCAGCAGACGAACAGGGGGCGGATCACCCCTCCACTTT.

The CDR3: CASSWASWQPQHF. The CDR3 coding sequence is TGTGCCAGCAGCTGGGCCTCGTGGCAGCCCCAGCATTTT. This rearrangement joins TRBV5-5 to TRBJ1-5; the D is unclear. Germline assignment: CDR1 SGHKS and CDR2 YYEKEE (reference sequence). This CDR3 has 13 residues. The ends were cut back, 3 bases at V and 7 bases at J, with 11 bases in the middle. Together with reference TRBV5-5 and TRBJ1-5, the CDR3 gives the full variable domain: DAGVTQSPTHLIKTRGQQVTLRCSPISGHKSVSWYQQVLGQGPQFIFQYYEKEERGRGNFPDRFSARQFPNYSSELNVNALLLGDSALYLCASSWASWQPQHFGDGTRLSIL.

The rearrangement links TRBV18 to TRBJ1-5, with 10 bases identical to TRBD1. Germline V gene data show CDR1 as KGHSH and CDR2 as LQKENI. The CDR3 runs 15 residues. The trim removed 0 bases at V and 6 bases at J, leaving 2 bases unmatched. In DNA form, the CDR3 reads TGTGCCAGCTCACCACCGGGACAGGGGACTCAGCCCCAGCATTTT. Its translation is CASSPPGQGTQPQHF.

V gene TRBV29-1 combines with J gene TRBJ1-2, with D possibly TRBD1 on 6 matching bases. Germline-derived CDR1 and CDR2 are SQVTM and ANQGSEA. The CDR3 runs 13 residues. V dropped 0 bases and J dropped 4 bases, with 9 bases sitting between them. The CDR3 nucleotides read TGCAGCGTTGAAGACAGGGGATTCTATGGCTACACCTTC. Encoded protein: CSVEDRGFYGYTF.

This chain joins TRBV27 and TRBJ1-6; TRBD1 matches 7 bases. This CDR3 is 15 amino acids long. Trimming cost V 7 bases and J 4 bases; bases outside gene matches: 7. CDR1 and CDR2 (germline): MNHEY, SMNVEV (reference sequence). The CDR3 region has the DNA TGTGCCAGCACCTTGACAGGGTATTATAATTCACCCCTCCACTTT. This codes for CASTLTGYYNSPLHF.

The rearrangement joins TRBV7-8 to TRBJ1-3, with unresolved D. Germline V CDR1 and CDR2: SGHVS, FQNEAQ. This CDR3 has 12 amino acids. V lost 4 bases and J 7 bases, leaving 8 bases between the germline ends. CDR3 in DNA: TGTGCCAGCAGCTACCCGGAGAACACCATATATTTT. It translates to CASSYPENTIYF.

The V and J genes are TRBV11-3 and TRBJ2-7; TRBD1 matches at 9 bases. Germline V gene data show CDR1 as SGHNT and CDR2 as YENEEA. CDR3 length: 14 residues. The junction had 2 bases not matched to a gene; V was cut back by 5 bases and J by 0 bases. The CDR3 loop is CASSRDRDSYEQYF. DNA of the CDR3: TGTGCCAGCAGCCGGGACAGGGACTCCTACGAGCAGTACTTC.

J is TRBJ2-2 and V is TRBV2, with 9 bases aligning to TRBD2. CDR1 SNHLY and CDR2 FYNNEI come from the germline V gene. This CDR3 is built from 17 residues. J lost 2 bases, V lost 7 bases, and 11 bases had no gene match. The CDR3 reads CASIGVKTSGNTGELFF. CDR3 bases: TGTGCCAGCATCGGGGTTAAGACTAGCGGAAACACCGGGGAGCTGTTTTTT.

The CDR3 loop reads CASSPEPQTGMNTEAFF. As DNA, the CDR3 is TGTGCCAGCTCACCCGAGCCCCAGACGGGAATGAACACTGAAGCTTTCTTT. V usage is TRBV18 and J usage is TRBJ1-1; D is uncertain. The CDR3 contains 17 residues. Germline V gene lookup returns CDR1 KGHSH and CDR2 LQKENI. V lost 3 bases to trimming and J lost 0 bases, with 17 bases between them.

V gene TRBV10-3 combines with J gene TRBJ1-2; 8 bases map to TRBD1. Germline CDR1 ENHRY, CDR2 SYGVKD. V trimming: 6 bases; J trimming: 3 bases; junction bases outside the gene matches: 9. The CDR3 is 15 residues long. The CDR3 spells CAISPSRGPDYGYTF. In DNA, the CDR3 is TGTGCCATCAGCCCGAGCAGGGGGCCTGACTATGGCTACACCTTC.

This chain's CDR3 is CASSRRDRDSYEQYF. The CDR3 coding sequence is TGTGCCAGCAGCCGCCGGGACAGGGATTCCTACGAGCAGTACTTC. This chain connects TRBV11-3 to TRBJ2-7, with 9 positions matching TRBD1. The V and J ends lost 5 bases and 1 base, in that order; junction bases with no gene match: 6. Germline V gives CDR1 SGHNT, CDR2 YENEEA. The CDR3 is 15 residues long.

V usage is TRBV7-2 and J usage is TRBJ2-2; TRBD2 aligns across 11 bases. Germline V gene sequence: CDR1 SGHTA, CDR2 FQGNSA. This CDR3 is 15 amino acids long. Trimming at V came to 7 bases and at J to 5 bases, leaving 6 bases not matched to a gene. The DNA for the CDR3 is TGTGCCAGCACCAGTAGCGGGGGGGCAACCGGGGAGCTGTTTTTT. Its protein is CASTSSGGATGELFF.

The chain combines TRBV18 with TRBJ1-2; D is possibly TRBD1 (5 bases). Germline values: CDR1 KGHSH, CDR2 LQKENI. The CDR3 is 17 residues long. Trimming shortened V by 3 bases and J by 4 bases, and 21 bases separated the two germline ends. CDR3 sequence reads: CASSPPAGGIPSYGYTF. The CDR3 DNA is TGTGCCAGCTCACCCCCGGCGGGGGGGATACCCTCCTATGGCTACACCTTC. The variable domain in full, completed from reference TRBV18 and TRBJ1-2, reads NAGVMQNPRHLVRRRGQEARLRCSPMKGHSHVYWYRQLPEEGLKFMVYLQKENIIDESGMPKERFSAEFPKEGPSILRIQQVVRGDSAAYFCASSPPAGGIPSYGYTFGSGTRLTVV.

This chain joins TRBV10-3 and TRBJ2-7, with D possibly matching TRBD1 (5 bases). Germline assignment: CDR1 ENHRY and CDR2 SYGVKD. The ends were cut back, 2 bases at V and 2 bases at J, with 7 bases in the middle. The CDR3 has 13 residues. In DNA form, the CDR3 reads TGTGCCATCAGTGAGGGACATGCCTACGAGCAGTACTTC. Translated: CAISEGHAYEQYF.

V is TRBV9 and J is TRBJ2-1; 10 bases are a match to TRBD2. Germline V gene lookup returns CDR1 SGDLS and CDR2 YYNGEE. The CDR3 consists of 18 residues. Unmatched junction bases numbered 16, after V lost 1 base and J lost 9 bases. In nucleotides, the CDR3 is TGTGCCAGCAGCGTAAGGCTAGCGGGAGTTTTGACTAGAGGTGAGCAGTTCTTC. It translates to CASSVRLAGVLTRGEQFF.